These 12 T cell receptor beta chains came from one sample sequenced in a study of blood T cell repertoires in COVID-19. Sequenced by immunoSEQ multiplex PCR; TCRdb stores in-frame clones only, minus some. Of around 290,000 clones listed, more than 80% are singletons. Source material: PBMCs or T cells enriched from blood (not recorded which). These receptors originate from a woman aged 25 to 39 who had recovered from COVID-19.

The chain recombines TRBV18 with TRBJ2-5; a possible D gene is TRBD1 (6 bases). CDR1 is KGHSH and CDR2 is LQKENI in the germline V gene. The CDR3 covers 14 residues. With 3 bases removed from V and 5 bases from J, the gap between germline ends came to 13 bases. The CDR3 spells CASSPTGPPETQYF. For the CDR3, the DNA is TGTGCCAGCTCACCCACAGGGCCCCCGGAGACCCAGTACTTC.

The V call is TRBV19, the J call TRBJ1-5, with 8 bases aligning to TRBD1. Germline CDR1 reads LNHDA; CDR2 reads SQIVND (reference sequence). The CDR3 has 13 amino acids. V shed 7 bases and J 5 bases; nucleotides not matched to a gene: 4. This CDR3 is CASTRGQDQPQHF. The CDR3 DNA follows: TGTGCCAGTACGCGGGGACAGGATCAGCCCCAGCATTTT. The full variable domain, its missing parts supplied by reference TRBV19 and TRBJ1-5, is DGGITQSPKYLFRKEGQNVTLSCEQNLNHDAMYWYRQDPGQGLRLIYYSQIVNDFQKGDIAEGYSVSREKKESFPLTVTSAQKNPTAFYLCASTRGQDQPQHFGDGTRLSIL.

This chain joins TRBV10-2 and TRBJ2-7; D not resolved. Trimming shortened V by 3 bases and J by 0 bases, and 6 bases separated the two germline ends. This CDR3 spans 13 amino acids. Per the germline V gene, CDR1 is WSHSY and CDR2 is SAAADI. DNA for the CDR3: TGCGCCAGCAGTGACCGCTACTCCTACGAGCAGTACTTC. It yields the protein CASSDRYSYEQYF.

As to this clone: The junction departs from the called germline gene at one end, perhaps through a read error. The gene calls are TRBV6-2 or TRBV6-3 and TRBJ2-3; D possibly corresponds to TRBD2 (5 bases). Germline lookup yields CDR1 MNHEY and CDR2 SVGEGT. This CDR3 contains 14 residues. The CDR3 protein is CATSGGFSTDTQYF. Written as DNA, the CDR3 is TGTGCCACCAGTGGAGGCTTTAGCACAGATACGCAGTATTTT.

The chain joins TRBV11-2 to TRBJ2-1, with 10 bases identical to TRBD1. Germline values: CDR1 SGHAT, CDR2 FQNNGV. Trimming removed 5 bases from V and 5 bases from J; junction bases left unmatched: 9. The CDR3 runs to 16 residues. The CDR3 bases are TGTGCCAGCAGCCCCAAGACAGGGGGCAGCGACAATGAGCAGTTCTTC. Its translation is CASSPKTGGSDNEQFF.

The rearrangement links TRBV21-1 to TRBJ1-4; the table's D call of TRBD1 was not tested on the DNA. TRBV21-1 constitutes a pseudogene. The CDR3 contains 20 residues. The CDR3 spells CASSKDSGTGEGLGNEKLFF. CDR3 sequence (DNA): TGTGCCAGCAGCAAAGATAGCGGGACAGGGGAGGGTCTTGGTAATGAAAAACTGTTTTTT.

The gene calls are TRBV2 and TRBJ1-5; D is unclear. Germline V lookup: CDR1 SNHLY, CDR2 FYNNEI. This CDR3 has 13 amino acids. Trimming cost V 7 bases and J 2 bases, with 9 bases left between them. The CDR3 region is CASIEGGNQPQHF. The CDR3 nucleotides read TGTGCCAGCATCGAGGGCGGCAATCAGCCCCAGCATTTT.

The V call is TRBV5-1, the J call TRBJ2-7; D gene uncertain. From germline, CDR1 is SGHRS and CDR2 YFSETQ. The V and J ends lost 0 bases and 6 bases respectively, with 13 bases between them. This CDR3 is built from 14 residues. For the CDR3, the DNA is TGCGCCAGCAGCTTGGTACAGACAATCGGCGAGCAGTACTTC. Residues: CASSLVQTIGEQYF.

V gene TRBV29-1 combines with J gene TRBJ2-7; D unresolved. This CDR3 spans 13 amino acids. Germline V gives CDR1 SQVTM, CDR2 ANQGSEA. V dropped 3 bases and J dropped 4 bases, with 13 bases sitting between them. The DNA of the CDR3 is TGCAGCGTTGATTTTGGCAGCGTATACGAGCAGTACTTC. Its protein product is CSVDFGSVYEQYF.

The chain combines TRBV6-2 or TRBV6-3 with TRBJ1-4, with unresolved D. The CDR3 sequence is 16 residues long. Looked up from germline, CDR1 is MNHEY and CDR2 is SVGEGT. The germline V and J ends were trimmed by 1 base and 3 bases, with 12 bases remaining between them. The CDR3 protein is CASSYFLTPANEKLFF. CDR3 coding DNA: TGTGCCAGCAGTTACTTCCTGACTCCGGCTAATGAAAAACTGTTTTTT.

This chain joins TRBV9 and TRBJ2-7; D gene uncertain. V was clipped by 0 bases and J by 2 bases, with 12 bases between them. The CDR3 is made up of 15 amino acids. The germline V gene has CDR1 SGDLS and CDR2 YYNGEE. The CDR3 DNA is TGTGCCAGCAGCGTAGGAGAAAGCGCAACCTACGAGCAGTACTTC. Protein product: CASSVGESATYEQYF.

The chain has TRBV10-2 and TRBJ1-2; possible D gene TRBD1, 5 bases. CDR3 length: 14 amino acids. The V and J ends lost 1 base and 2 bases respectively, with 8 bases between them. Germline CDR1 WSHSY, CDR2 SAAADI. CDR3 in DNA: TGCGCCAGCAGTGAGTATGCAGGGAACTATGGCTACACCTTC. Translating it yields CASSEYAGNYGYTF.